Here is one T cell receptor (beta chain) with its context. The record originates from a study of T cells in Graves' hyperthyroidism and ophthalmopathy. Amplified TCR beta CDR3 regions derived from RNA transcripts. During a first-round RT-PCR of the TCR CDR3, the HTBI primer set was used. Each CDR3 protein is one row after TCRdb ran MiXCR on the multiplex PCR reads. The data show a few hundred thousand distinct CDR3 sequences, roughly 15% seen once. Germline-derived CDR1 and CDR2 are LGHNA and YNFKEQ. V lost 0 bases, J lost 2 bases, and 3 bases stayed unmatched. The CDR3 has 16 amino acids. This TCR derives from an older woman with Graves' ophthalmopathy. Material for sequencing was blood. The chain combines TRBV4-2 with TRBJ2-1, with 8 bases identical to TRBD2. CDR3 in amino acids: CASSQDLGLAYNEQFF. In DNA form, the CDR3 reads TGTGCCAGCAGCCAAGATTTGGGACTAGCCTACAATGAGCAGTTCTTC.